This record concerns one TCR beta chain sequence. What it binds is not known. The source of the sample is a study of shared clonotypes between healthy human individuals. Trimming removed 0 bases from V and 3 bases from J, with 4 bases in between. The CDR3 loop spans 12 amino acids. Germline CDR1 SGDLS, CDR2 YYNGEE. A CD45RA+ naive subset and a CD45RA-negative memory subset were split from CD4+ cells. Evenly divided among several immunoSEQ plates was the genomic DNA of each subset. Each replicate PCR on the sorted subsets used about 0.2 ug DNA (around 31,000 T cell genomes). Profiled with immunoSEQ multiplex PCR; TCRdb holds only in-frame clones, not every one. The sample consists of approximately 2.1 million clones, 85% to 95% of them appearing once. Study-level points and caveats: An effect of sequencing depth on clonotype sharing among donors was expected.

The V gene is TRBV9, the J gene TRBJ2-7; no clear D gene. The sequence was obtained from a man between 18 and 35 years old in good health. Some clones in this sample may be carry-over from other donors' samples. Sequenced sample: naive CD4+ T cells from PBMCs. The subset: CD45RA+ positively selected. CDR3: CASSVDDYEQYF. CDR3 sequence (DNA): TGTGCCAGCAGCGTAGACGACTACGAGCAGTACTTC.